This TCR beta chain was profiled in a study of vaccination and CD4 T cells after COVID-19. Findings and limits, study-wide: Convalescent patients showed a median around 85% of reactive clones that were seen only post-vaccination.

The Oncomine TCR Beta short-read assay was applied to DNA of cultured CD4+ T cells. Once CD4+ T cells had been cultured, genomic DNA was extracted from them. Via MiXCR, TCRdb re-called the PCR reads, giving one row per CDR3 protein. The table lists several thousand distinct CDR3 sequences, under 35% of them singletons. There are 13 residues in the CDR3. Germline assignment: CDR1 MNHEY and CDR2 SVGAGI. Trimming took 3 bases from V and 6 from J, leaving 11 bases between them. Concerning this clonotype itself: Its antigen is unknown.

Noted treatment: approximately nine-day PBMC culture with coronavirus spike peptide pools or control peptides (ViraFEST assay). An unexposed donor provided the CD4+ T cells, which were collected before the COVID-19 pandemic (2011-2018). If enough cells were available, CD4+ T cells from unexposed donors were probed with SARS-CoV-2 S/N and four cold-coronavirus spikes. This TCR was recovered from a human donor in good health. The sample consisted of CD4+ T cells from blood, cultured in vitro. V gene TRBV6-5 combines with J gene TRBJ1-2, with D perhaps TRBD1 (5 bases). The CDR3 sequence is CASSYFRGDGYTF. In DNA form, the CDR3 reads TGTGCCAGCAGTTATTTTCGAGGGGATGGCTACACCTTC.